A single sample is the source of the 4 T cell receptor beta chains below, sequenced in a study of blood T cell repertoires in COVID-19. Measured with immunoSEQ multiplex PCR; TCRdb has only the in-frame clones, and not every one. The sample holds around 270,000 clones, around 82% seen once. Sequencing was performed on peripheral blood. These receptors were collected from a human donor with COVID-19, enrolled during active disease. The donor label of this sample is uncertain.

V usage is TRBV28 and J usage is TRBJ1-5; D not certain. Trimming left V 1 base short and J 1 base short, with 8 bases between. Per germline, CDR1 MDHEN and CDR2 SYDVKM. The CDR3 is 15 residues long. The CDR3 sequence is CASSLSGSSNQPQHF. In nucleotides, the CDR3 is TGTGCCAGCAGTTTATCTGGCTCCAGCAATCAGCCCCAGCATTTT.

The chain recombines TRBV3-1 (or the pseudogene TRBV3-2) with TRBJ1-1; the match to TRBD1 covers 7 bases. The V segment lost 4 bases and the J segment 1 base; nucleotides outside the gene matches: 12. The CDR3 is 17 amino acids. The germline V gene encodes CDR1 LGHDT and CDR2 YNNKEL (reference sequence). This CDR3 is CASSPGPHRGGNTEAFF. In nucleotides, the CDR3 is TGTGCCAGCAGCCCCGGACCGCACAGGGGAGGGAACACTGAAGCTTTCTTT.

Only one count was recorded for this clone. The chain has TRBV5-4 and TRBJ1-6, with unresolved D. Germline V gives CDR1 SGHNT, CDR2 YYREEE (reference sequence). This CDR3 comprises 15 residues. The ends were cut back, 1 base at V and 8 bases at J, with 13 bases in the middle. The CDR3, as DNA: TGTGCCAGCAGCTTGTTGGGTCTCGGGGATTCACCCCTCCACTTT. Residues: CASSLLGLGDSPLHF.

This rearrangement joins TRBV7-2 to TRBJ1-4; no definite D call. The CDR3 runs 13 residues. Germline values: CDR1 SGHTA, CDR2 FQGNSA. The V and J ends lost 8 bases and 8 bases respectively, with 15 bases between them. The CDR3 is CASSVVREEKLFF. CDR3 coding DNA: TGTGCCAGCTCCGTAGTGCGGGAGGAAAAACTGTTTTTT.